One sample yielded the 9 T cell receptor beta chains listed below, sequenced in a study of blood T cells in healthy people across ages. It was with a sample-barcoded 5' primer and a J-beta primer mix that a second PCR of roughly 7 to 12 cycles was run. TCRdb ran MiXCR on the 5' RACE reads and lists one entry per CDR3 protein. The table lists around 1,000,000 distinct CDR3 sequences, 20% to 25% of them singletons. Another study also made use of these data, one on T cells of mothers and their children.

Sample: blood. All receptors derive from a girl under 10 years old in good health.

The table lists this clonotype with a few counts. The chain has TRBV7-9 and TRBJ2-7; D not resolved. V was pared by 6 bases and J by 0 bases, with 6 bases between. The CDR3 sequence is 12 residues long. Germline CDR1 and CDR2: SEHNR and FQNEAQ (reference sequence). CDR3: CASSWLSYEQYF. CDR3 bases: TGTGCCAGCAGTTGGCTCTCCTACGAGCAGTACTTC.

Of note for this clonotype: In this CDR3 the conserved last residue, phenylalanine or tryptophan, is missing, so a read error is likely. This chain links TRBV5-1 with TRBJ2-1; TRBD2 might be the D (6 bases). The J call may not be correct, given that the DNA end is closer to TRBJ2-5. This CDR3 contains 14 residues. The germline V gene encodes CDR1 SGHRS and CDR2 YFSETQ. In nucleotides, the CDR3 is TGCGCCAGCAGACGGGGACTGCTCGAAGAGACCCAGTACCTC. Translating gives CASRRGLLEETQYL.

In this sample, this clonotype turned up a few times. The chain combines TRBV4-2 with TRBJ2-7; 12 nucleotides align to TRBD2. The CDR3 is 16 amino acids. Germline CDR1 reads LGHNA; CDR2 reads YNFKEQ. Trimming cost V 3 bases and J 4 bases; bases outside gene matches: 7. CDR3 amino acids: CASSHVSSGGGYEQYF. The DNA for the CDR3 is TGTGCCAGCAGCCATGTCTCTAGCGGGGGGGGATACGAGCAGTACTTC.

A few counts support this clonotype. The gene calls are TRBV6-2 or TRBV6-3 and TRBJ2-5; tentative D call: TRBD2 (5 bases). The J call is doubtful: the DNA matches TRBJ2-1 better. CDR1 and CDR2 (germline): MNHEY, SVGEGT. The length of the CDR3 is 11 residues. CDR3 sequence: CASGRVNEQFF. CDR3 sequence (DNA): TGTGCCAGCGGGCGGGTCAATGAGCAGTTCTTC.

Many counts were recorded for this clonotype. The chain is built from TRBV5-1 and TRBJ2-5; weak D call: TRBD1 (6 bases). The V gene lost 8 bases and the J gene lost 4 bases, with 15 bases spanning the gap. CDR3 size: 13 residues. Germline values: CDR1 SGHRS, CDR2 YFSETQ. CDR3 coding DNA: TGCGCCAGTCGAACAGGGTTGGGAGAGACCCAGTACTTC. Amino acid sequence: CASRTGLGETQYF.

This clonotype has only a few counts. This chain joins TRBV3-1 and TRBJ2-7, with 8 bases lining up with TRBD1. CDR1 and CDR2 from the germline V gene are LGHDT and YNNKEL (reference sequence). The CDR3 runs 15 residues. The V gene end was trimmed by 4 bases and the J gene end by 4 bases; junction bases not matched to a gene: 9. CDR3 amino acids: CASSPFRDRYYEQYF. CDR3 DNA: TGTGCCAGCAGCCCATTCCGGGACAGGTATTACGAGCAGTACTTC.

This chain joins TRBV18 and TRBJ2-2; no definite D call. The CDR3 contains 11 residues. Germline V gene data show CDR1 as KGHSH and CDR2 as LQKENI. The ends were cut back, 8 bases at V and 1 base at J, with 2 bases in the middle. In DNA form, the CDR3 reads TGTGCCAGCCTGAACACCGGGGAGCTGTTTTTT. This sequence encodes CASLNTGELFF.

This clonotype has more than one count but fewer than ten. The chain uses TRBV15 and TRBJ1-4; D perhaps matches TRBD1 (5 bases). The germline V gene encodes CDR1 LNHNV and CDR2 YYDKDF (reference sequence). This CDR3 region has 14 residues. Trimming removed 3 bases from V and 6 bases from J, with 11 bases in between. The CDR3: CATSRGVGDEKLFF. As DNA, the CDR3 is TGTGCCACCAGCAGGGGGGTAGGGGATGAAAAACTGTTTTTT.

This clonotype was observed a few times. CDR3 protein: CSARDPSGRSGTDTQYF. CDR3 nucleotide sequence: TGCAGTGCTAGAGATCCTAGCGGGAGGTCTGGCACAGATACGCAGTATTTT. The V and J genes are TRBV20-1 and TRBJ2-3; 11 bases are a match to TRBD2. Germline V gene data show CDR1 as DFQATT and CDR2 as SNEGSKA (reference sequence). Trimming removed 0 bases from V and 1 base from J; junction bases left unmatched: 6. CDR3 length: 17 amino acids.